This T cell receptor (beta chain) was identified during a study of T cell responses to AZD1222 COVID-19 vaccine. Sequencing was performed with immunoSEQ multiplex PCR; in TCRdb, only in-frame clones are kept and a portion is missing. This repertoire shows about 180,000 clones, roughly 91% found once; its top ten account for 1.5% to 2.5%. This CDR3 spans 15 amino acids. The V call is TRBV21-1, the J call TRBJ1-1; the listed D gene, TRBD1, was not tested against the DNA. TRBV21-1 is annotated as a pseudogene. The sample in question was peripheral blood, obtained 28 days after the second AZD1222 dose. The clonotype comes from an adult who received the AZD1222 COVID-19 vaccine. The CDR3 DNA follows: TGTGCCAGCGGTTACAGGGGCCGAACGAACACTGAAGCTTTCTTT. It encodes CASGYRGRTNTEAFF.